Sequencing of this T cell receptor (beta chain) was carried out in a study of T-cell reconstitution after alpha-beta-depleted transplantation in children. Study observations and caveats: Two months or so post-transplant, alpha-beta T cells reportedly derived from several hundred expanded graft clones. At the one-year point after transplant, T-cell counts and TCRbeta diversity were found to come mostly from T cells that had been newly produced.

V gave up 3 bases and J gave up 9 bases, with 20 bases separating them. The CDR3 has 15 amino acids. As it was prepared, the TCRbeta library received unique molecular identifiers. MiXCR, run by TCRdb on the PCR reads, gives a single entry per CDR3 protein. Found here are about 580,000 distinct CDR3 sequences, around 23% of them singletons; the top ten hold less than 15%. Details on this clonotype: What it recognizes is unknown. Possible read error: a much larger clone is one base away.

The chain carries TRBV12-3 or TRBV12-4 and TRBJ2-5, with a possible D match to TRBD2 (5 bases). The material was PBMCs, mostly from graft donor cells, obtained 360 days after TCRalphabeta/CD19-depleted stem cell transplant. The receptor was derived from a boy under three years old who had a stem cell transplant for acute myeloid leukemia, so the T cells may come from the graft donor. The CDR3 sequence is CASSFAGSGVEAQYF. CDR3 coding DNA: TGTGCCAGCAGTTTCGCGGGCAGTGGGGTGGAGGCCCAGTACTTC.